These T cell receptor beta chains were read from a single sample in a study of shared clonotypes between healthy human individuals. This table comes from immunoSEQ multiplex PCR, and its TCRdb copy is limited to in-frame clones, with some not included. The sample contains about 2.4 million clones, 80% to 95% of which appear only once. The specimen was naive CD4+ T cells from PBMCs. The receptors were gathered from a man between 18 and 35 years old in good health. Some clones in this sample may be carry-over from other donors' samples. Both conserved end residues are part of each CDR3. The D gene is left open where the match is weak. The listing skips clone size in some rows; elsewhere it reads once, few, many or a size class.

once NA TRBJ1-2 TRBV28 TGTGCCAGCAGTAGGACTGCCTGGAGCTACACCTTC CASSRTAWSYTF
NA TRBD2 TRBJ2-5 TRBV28 TGTGCCAGCACCCTAGGGAGGGCCCAGTACTTC CASTLGRAQYF
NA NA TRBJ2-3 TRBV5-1 TGCGCCAGCAGTCCTCGGGACAAAATCGGTACGCAGTATTTT CASSPRDKIGTQYF
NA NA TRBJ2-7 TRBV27 TGTGCCAGCGGATTCTTCTCGCGACAGGTCCACGAGCAGTACTTC CASGFFSRQVHEQYF
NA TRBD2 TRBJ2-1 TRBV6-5 TGTGCCAGCAGTACGGGGGGAGTTGGGGCCAATGAGCAGTTCTTC CASSTGGVGANEQFF
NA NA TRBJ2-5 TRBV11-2 TGTGCCAGCAGCTTAGTAACGCAAGAGACCCAGTACTTC CASSLVTQETQYF
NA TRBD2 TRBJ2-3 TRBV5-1 TGCGCCAGCAGCCTCCTGGAGGGTGCGGGAGGCCTCACAGATACGCAGTATTTT CASSLLEGAGGLTDTQYF
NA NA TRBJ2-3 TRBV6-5 TGTGCCAGCAGTTCCGCACATGTCCCGGATACGCAGTATTTT CASSSAHVPDTQYF
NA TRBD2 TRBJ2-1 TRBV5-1 TGCGCCAGCAGCCCCGGTCCTAGCGGATCCTACAATGAGCAGTTCTTC CASSPGPSGSYNEQFF
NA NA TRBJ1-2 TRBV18 TGTGCCAGCTCACCACAAGGGGCTAACTATGGCTACACCTTC CASSPQGANYGYTF
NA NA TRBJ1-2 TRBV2 TGTGCCAGCAGGGAAAACAGGGCTGCGGTGAACCCTGGCTACACCTTC CASRENRAAVNPGYTF
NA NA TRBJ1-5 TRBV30 TGTGCCTGGAGTGTTGGGAGTAGCAATCAGCCCCAGCATTTT CAWSVGSSNQPQHF
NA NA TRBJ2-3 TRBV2 TGTGCCAGCAGCTTTACCTCTTTTTCAGATACGCAGTATTTT CASSFTSFSDTQYF
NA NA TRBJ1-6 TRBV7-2 TGTGCCAGCAGCTCAGGGGCGAGGGGGGTTAATTCACCCCTCCACTTT CASSSGARGVNSPLHF
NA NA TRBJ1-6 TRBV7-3 TGTGCCAGCAGCGACAACAATTCACCCCTCCACTTT CASSDNNSPLHF
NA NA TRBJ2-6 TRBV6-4 TGTGCCAGCAGTGATGAGGGGGACGGGGCCTCTGGGGCCAACGTCCTGACTTTC CASSDEGDGASGANVLTF
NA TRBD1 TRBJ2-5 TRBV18 TGTGCCAGCTCACCACGGACAGGACCTGAGACCCAGTACTTC CASSPRTGPETQYF
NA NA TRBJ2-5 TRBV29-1 TGCAGCGTCGGAAAGTTAGCGGACCGGAGGGGGGAGACCCAGTACTTC CSVGKLADRRGETQYF
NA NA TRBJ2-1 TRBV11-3 TGTGCCAGCAGCTTAACCCCGGGGACCTCAGGGCAGTTCTTC CASSLTPGTSGQFF
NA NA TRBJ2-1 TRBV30 TGTGCCTGGAGTCCCTTCACTTACAATGAGCAGTTCTTC CAWSPFTYNEQFF
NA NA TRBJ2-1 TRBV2 TGTGCCAGCAGTGAAGCGAGGGGGGGCGACTACAATGAGCAGTTCTTC CASSEARGGDYNEQFF
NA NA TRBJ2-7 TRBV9 TGTGCCAGCAGCGTAGTATCTGGTTACGAGCAGTACTTC CASSVVSGYEQYF
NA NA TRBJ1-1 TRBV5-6 TGTGCCAGCAGCCCCCCAGCGCAAATGAGGAACACTGAAGCTTTCTTT CASSPPAQMRNTEAFF
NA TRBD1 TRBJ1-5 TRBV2 TGTGCCAGCAGGCACCGGACAGGGATCGATCAGCCCCAGCATTTT CASRHRTGIDQPQHF
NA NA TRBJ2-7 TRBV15 TGTGCCACCAGCCGTATGGCTGCGCAGTTCGGGTTCGAGCAGTACTTC CATSRMAAQFGFEQYF
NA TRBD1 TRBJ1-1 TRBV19 TGTGCCAGTAGTCAGGTCACAGGGGGCGTAGCGGCTGAAGCTTTCTTT CASSQVTGGVAAEAFF
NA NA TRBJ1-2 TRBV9 TGTGCCAGCAGCGTAGGCAGTTTAAACTATGGCTACACCTTC CASSVGSLNYGYTF
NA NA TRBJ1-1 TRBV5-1 TGCGCCAGCAGCTTCGGACAGTTGAACACTGAAGCTTTCTTT CASSFGQLNTEAFF
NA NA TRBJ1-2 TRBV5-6 TGTGCCAGCACCATAGGGACGGCATATGGCTACACCTTC CASTIGTAYGYTF
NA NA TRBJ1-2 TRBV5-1 TGCGCCAGCACATTGACAAATGGGCTGAACGGCTACACCTTC CASTLTNGLNGYTF
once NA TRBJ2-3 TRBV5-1 TGCGCCAGCAGCTTGGCGGGGGAAGATACGCAGTATTTT CASSLAGEDTQYF
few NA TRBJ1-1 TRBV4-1 TGCGCCAGCAGCCTCCGTCGGGAAATGGGCACTGAAGCTTTCTTT CASSLRREMGTEAFF
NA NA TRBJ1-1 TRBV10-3 TGTGCCATAAGGGCAGTACGGAACACTGAAGCTTTCTTT CAIRAVRNTEAFF